Sequencing of this T cell receptor (beta chain) was carried out in a study of blood T cells in healthy people across ages. Whole-study findings and limits: Roughly linear age-related decline in beta diversity appeared, significant by age roughly 40.

Then a second PCR, running about 6 to 12 cycles, was carried out with a sample-barcoded 5' primer and a J-beta primer mix. A single record per CDR3 protein comes from TCRdb applying MiXCR to the 5' RACE reads. The table has about 570,000 distinct CDR3 sequences, about 25% seen once. The CDR3 has 13 amino acids. The ends were cut back, 1 base at V and 9 bases at J, with 7 bases in the middle. Germline V gene sequence: CDR1 SGHTA, CDR2 FQGNSA. On this clonotype itself: The antigen remains unidentified.

The V gene is TRBV7-2, the J gene TRBJ1-6; D ambiguous. The specimen sequenced was blood. This sequence originates from a woman in her 70s in good health. For the CDR3, the DNA is TGTGCCAGCAGCTTAGTATTTAGTTCACCCCTCCACTTT. It codes for CASSLVFSSPLHF.